This TCR beta chain was observed in a study of blood T cell repertoires in COVID-19. Sequenced by immunoSEQ multiplex PCR; TCRdb stores in-frame clones only, minus some. The sample includes some 110,000 clones, 71% of them seen just once. From germline, CDR1 is MGHRA and CDR2 YSYEKL. Unmatched junction bases numbered 4, after V lost 1 base and J lost 2 bases. The CDR3 extends over 15 amino acids. This clone was observed a single time. V and J are TRBV4-1 and TRBJ2-5; TRBD2 aligns across 7 bases. The sequence came from a human donor with acute or convalescent COVID-19. The donor label of this sample is uncertain. The source material was peripheral blood. CDR3 coding DNA: TGCGCCAGCAGCCAAGTAGGCGGGGGTCAAGAGACCCAGTACTTC. This sequence encodes CASSQVGGGQETQYF.